The 5 T cell receptor beta chains in this list originate from one sample, sequenced in a study of cytomegalovirus exposure and HLA in healthy donors. The PCR had 60 Vbeta and 13 Jbeta primers. Sequencing was performed with immunoSEQ multiplex PCR; in TCRdb, only in-frame clones are kept and a portion is missing. The sample contains more than 150,000 clones, approximately 80% of which appear only once. The sample consisted of PBMCs. These receptors all stem from a girl aged 2 to 10 in good health and CMV-seropositive.

J is TRBJ1-6 and V is TRBV9; TRBD1 matches 7 bases. After removal of 0 bases from V and 9 bases from J, the junction contained 6 bases not matched to a gene. CDR3 length equals 15 residues. Per germline, CDR1 SGDLS and CDR2 YYNGEE. CDR3 protein: CASSVGGGAGSPLHF. CDR3 nucleotides: TGTGCCAGCAGCGTAGGAGGGGGCGCGGGTTCACCCCTCCACTTT.

This clone was recorded only once. The chain couples TRBV19 to TRBJ1-5; TRBD1 matches at 9 bases. Per the germline V gene, CDR1 is LNHDA and CDR2 is SQIVND (reference sequence). The trim removed 9 bases at V and 5 bases at J, leaving 2 bases unmatched. The CDR3 runs to 12 residues. Here the CDR3 reads CARWTGDQPQHF. CDR3 in DNA: TGTGCCAGATGGACAGGGGATCAGCCCCAGCATTTT.

The chain has TRBV5-6 and TRBJ2-3; a weak D match, TRBD2 (6 bases). The CDR3 length is 15 residues. Trimming cost V 4 bases and J 3 bases, with 15 bases left between them. Germline lookup yields CDR1 SGHDT and CDR2 YYEEEE. As DNA, the CDR3 is TGTGCCAGCAGCCAAGGAGGGCCGATTACAGATACGCAGTATTTT. This encodes CASSQGGPITDTQYF.

The rearrangement links TRBV7-6 to TRBJ1-3; weak D call: TRBD1 (6 bases). The germline V gene encodes CDR1 SGHVS and CDR2 FNYEAQ. This CDR3 has 14 amino acids. Trimming cost V 3 bases and J 4 bases, with 10 bases left between them. The CDR3 nucleotides are TGTGCCAGCAGCTTCAGGCAGGGGGGAAACACCATATATTTT. Translated: CASSFRQGGNTIYF.

The gene calls are TRBV6-1 and TRBJ2-5; 9 nucleotides align to TRBD1. With the DNA end fitting TRBJ2-7 better, the J assignment may be wrong. Per the germline V gene, CDR1 is MNHNS and CDR2 is SASEGT. This CDR3 region has 15 residues. CDR3: CASSLSGTGTYEQYF. CDR3 nucleotides: TGTGCCAGCAGTCTCTCAGGGACAGGGACATACGAGCAGTACTTC.